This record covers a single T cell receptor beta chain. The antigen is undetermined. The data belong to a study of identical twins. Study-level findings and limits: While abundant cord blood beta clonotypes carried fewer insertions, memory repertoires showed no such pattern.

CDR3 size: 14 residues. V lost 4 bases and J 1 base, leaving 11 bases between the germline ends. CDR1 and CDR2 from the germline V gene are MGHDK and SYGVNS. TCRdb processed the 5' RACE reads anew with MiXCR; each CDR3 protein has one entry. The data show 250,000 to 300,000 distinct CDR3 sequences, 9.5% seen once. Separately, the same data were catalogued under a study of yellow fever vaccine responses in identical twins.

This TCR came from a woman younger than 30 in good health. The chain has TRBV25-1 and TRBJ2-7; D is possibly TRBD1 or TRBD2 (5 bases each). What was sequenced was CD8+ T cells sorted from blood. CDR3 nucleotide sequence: TGTGCCAGCAGTGCCTCGGGGCTATCCTACGAGCAGTACTTC. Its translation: CASSASGLSYEQYF.